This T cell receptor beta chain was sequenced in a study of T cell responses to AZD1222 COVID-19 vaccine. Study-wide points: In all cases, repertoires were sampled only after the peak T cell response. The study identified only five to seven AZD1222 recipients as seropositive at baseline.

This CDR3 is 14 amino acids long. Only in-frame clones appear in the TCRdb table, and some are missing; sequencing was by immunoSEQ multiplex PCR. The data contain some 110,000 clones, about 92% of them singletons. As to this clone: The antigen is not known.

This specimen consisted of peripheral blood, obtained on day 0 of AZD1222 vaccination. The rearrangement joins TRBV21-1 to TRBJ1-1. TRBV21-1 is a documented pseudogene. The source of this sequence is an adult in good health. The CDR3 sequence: CASSKKGKNTEAFF. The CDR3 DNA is TGTGCCAGCAGCAAAAAAGGTAAGAACACTGAAGCTTTCTTT.